The TCR beta chain under discussion was sequenced for a study of human T cells and chemical hapten exposure. Study in general: Sensitization applied 2% DPC to 2 cm by 2 cm of upper inner arm skin. From small differences in pooled library volume came most of the variation in per-sample TCR yields.

In its sample, this clonotype was seen many times. The junction differs from germline at one of its ends, possibly a read error. TCRdb reprocessed the RACE reads via MiXCR and lists one record per CDR3 protein. The profile shows about 56,000 distinct CDR3 sequences, about 9.6% of them singletons. Germline V gene sequence: CDR1 SGHRS, CDR2 YFSETQ. The CDR3 has 14 amino acids. The time point denotes: patch test 1, 2 weeks after DPC sensitization. Documented treatment: therapeutic diphenylcyclopropenone sensitization with weekly scalp DPC. The chain uses TRBV5-1 and TRBJ1-1; D possibly corresponds to TRBD1 (5 bases). The sample here was whole blood, taken in connection with sensitization to the hapten diphenylcyclopropenone (DPC). This receptor was identified in a woman aged 40 to 55 with alopecia areata. Some clones in this sample may be carry-over from other donors' samples. The CDR3 DNA reads TGTGCCAGCAGCCTCGACAGCCTGAACACTGAAGCTTTCTTT. Its translation: CASSLDSLNTEAFF.